This T cell receptor (beta chain) was identified during a study of blood T cell repertoires in COVID-19 (TCRdb year 2020). Context from the whole study: The collaborator samples originated in the United States, Italy and Spain and spanned the acute and convalescent phases of COVID-19. The prospective study material was composed of cDNA or gDNA derived from T cells, B-cell-depleted T cells, or PBMCs. The dataset comprised deeply sampled blood TCRbeta repertoires from subjects exposed to, actively infected with, or recovered from COVID-19. The repertoires were made available in a free public database intended to serve as a resource for research on the immune response to SARS-CoV-2. Samples were obtained from the ongoing ImmuneRACE study (first 160 participants) and from 1,254 subjects provided by 6 global collaborators. Sample metadata almost always included a de-identified subject ID, COVID-19 status, age in years and sex. Where HLA class I and class II types were available, the types were taken from metadata supplied by the sample provider, not from assay-based typing. General study outcomes and caveats: Clinical and demographic metadata were provided uncurated, with the amount varying by source and participant.

TCRbeta CDR3 regions were amplified from genomic DNA by means of the immunoSEQ Assay, a bias-controlled multiplex PCR. Per the authors' processing: Nucleated cell counts per sample were estimated from amplification of reference gene primers within the assay. To quantify the absolute abundance of each unique TCRbeta CDR3 rearrangement, sequence reads were collapsed and filtered. For each sample, productive Simpson clonality was calculated as the square root of Simpson's diversity index over productive rearrangements. TCRdb holds this immuneACCESS table with in-frame rearrangements only. Some clones are missing; in checked studies, unresolved V genes explain under half, and the rest has no known cause. V, J and clone size reflect that table, while D and trimming were determined from the DNA. The sample table contains about 220,000 clones; only one count was recorded for approximately 81% of them. 4.5% to 6% of the sample goes to the ten largest clones.

Samples from volunteer blood donors who had recovered from COVID-19 were contributed by a second Seattle source. Collaborating institutions collected whole blood in K2EDTA tubes following their own protocols. For TCRbeta analysis, collaborators shipped samples in one of three forms: frozen whole blood, isolated PBMCs, or DNA extracted from either of those sample types. Looking up the germline V gene yields CDR1 MGHRA and CDR2 YSYEKL. V was cut back by 3 bases and J by 7 bases, leaving a gap of 18 bases between them. The CDR3 spans 15 residues, from the cysteine through the phenylalanine. Of all the DNA, just the CDR3 is kept, 45 bases in frame from base 1. Notes on this clone: Its antigen is not yet known. Base qualities are not provided; no much larger clone lies one nucleotide away.

This receptor was taken from a woman in her fifties or sixties who had recovered from COVID-19. This sequence uses TRBV4-1 and TRBJ1-1; matching of 6 bases hints at TRBD1 as the D gene. Sequenced: peripheral blood. The CDR3 region reads CASSQSTGQYGEAFF. The sequence in DNA is TGCGCCAGCAGCCAGAGTACAGGGCAGTATGGTGAAGCTTTCTTT.